Following are 29 T cell receptor beta chains from one sample sequenced in a study of blood T cells in healthy people across ages. For the second PCR, which ran for 7 to 11 cycles, a sample-barcoded 5' primer and a J-beta primer mix were used. TCRdb re-derived calls from the 5' RACE reads in MiXCR, one entry per CDR3 protein. Among roughly 640,000 distinct CDR3 sequences, roughly 30% were seen once, and the ten largest hold less than 20%. The sequencing sample was made of blood. These receptors came from a woman of 80 years or more in good health.

For this clonotype: This may be a read error, as it is one base from a much larger clone. The chain recombines TRBV6-5 with TRBJ2-5; tentatively, D is TRBD2 (6 bases). V was cut by 10 bases and J by 11 bases, with 23 bases left in between. Germline CDR1 is MNHEY and CDR2 is SVGAGI. The CDR3 has 13 residues. Here the CDR3 DNA reads TGTGCCACCGGGGAGACTAGACGGAATGAGCAGTACTTC. This codes for CATGETRRNEQYF.

This clonotype showed up just a few times. V and J are TRBV21-1 and TRBJ1-2; TRBD1 reflects the table's D call only, with no check against the DNA. TRBV21-1 is flagged as a pseudogene. This CDR3 is 14 amino acids long. CDR3 sequence reads: CASSNRGRGYGYTF. CDR3 coding DNA: TGTGCCAGCAGCAACAGGGGGCGCGGCTATGGCTACACCTTC.

This chain uses TRBV12-3 or TRBV12-4 with TRBJ2-1; D may be TRBD2 (6 bases). The CDR3 has 16 residues. Trimming took off 5 bases at V and 8 bases at J, with 22 bases between the two ends. The CDR3 coding sequence is TGTGCCAGCAGTCCCCCGGGCGGGGCCTATGGGGATGAGCAGTTCTTC. This codes for CASSPPGGAYGDEQFF.

Ten or more counts support this clonotype. A much larger clone is a single base away; this may be a read error. The chain is built from TRBV29-1 and TRBJ2-7; D is tentatively TRBD1 or TRBD2 (6 bases each). Trimming left V 4 bases short and J 4 bases short, with 14 bases between. This CDR3 spans 13 amino acids. Germline CDR1 and CDR2: SQVTM and ANQGSEA. CDR3 in amino acids: CSVGTGAVYEQYF. In nucleotides, the CDR3 is TGCAGCGTTGGTACGGGGGCCGTTTACGAGCAGTACTTC.

Notes on this clonotype: A read error is possible here, since a much larger clone lies one base away. V and J are TRBV20-1 and TRBJ2-1; no reliable D call. Germline assignment: CDR1 DFQATT and CDR2 SNEGSKA (reference sequence). There are 11 residues in the CDR3. The CDR3 coding sequence is TGCAGTGTCCTAAAAAATAATGAGCGGTTCTTC. Translating it yields CSVLKNNERFF.

This clonotype showed up just a few times. J is TRBJ2-5 and V is TRBV24-1, with 8 nucleotides matching TRBD2. The trim removed 5 bases at V and 5 bases at J, leaving 9 bases unmatched. The germline CDR1 and CDR2 sequences are KGHDR and SFDVKD. This CDR3 region has 15 residues. The CDR3 region has the DNA TGTGCCACCAGTGCCGGGCGGGGGGCGCGGGAGACCCAGTACTTC. It translates to CATSAGRGARETQYF.

The chain couples TRBV6-1 to TRBJ2-2; D gene unclear. Germline V gene sequence: CDR1 MNHNS, CDR2 SASEGT. This CDR3 spans 13 amino acids. V lost 2 bases and J lost 8, with 9 bases in between. The CDR3, as DNA: TGTGCCAGCAGTGAACAGAGTACGGGGGAGCTGTTTTTT. Residues: CASSEQSTGELFF.

This clonotype was recorded at least ten times. The chain employs TRBV2 and TRBJ2-5, with D perhaps given as TRBD1 or TRBD2 (5 bases each). Trimming removed 7 bases at V and 6 bases at J, with 18 bases between. The CDR3 loop spans 14 amino acids. CDR1 and CDR2 from the germline V gene are SNHLY and FYNNEI. CDR3 region: CASTTTRAGQTQYF. The CDR3 coding sequence is TGTGCCAGCACGACGACCAGGGCGGGTCAGACCCAGTACTTC.

This clonotype has ten or more counts. The CDR3 region is CSARDLGGLAPEQYF. CDR3 coding DNA: TGCAGTGCTAGAGATCTCGGGGGACTAGCGCCCGAGCAGTACTTC. V gene TRBV20-1 combines with J gene TRBJ2-7; 10 bases are shared with TRBD2. This CDR3 has 15 residues. V was pared by 0 bases and J by 6 bases, with 8 bases of the junction left unmatched. In germline, CDR1 is DFQATT, CDR2 SNEGSKA (reference sequence).

This clonotype was found many times. The genes are TRBV20-1 and TRBJ2-1, with 13 bases identical to TRBD2. There are 16 residues in the CDR3. The V gene end was trimmed by 5 bases and the J gene end by 3 bases; junction bases not matched to a gene: 7. Germline loops: CDR1 DFQATT, CDR2 SNEGSKA (reference sequence). The CDR3 here is CSAPRTSGGLYNEQFF. CDR3 nucleotides: TGCAGTGCTCCCCGGACTAGCGGGGGCCTCTACAATGAGCAGTTCTTC.

The chain links TRBV6-5 to TRBJ2-1; D remains unclear. Germline-derived CDR1 and CDR2 are MNHEY and SVGAGI. The germline V and J ends were trimmed by 6 bases and 8 bases, with 8 bases remaining between them. The CDR3 runs to 11 residues. The CDR3 nucleotides are TGTGCCAGCAGAGGCCCCCATGAGCAGTTCTTC. It translates to CASRGPHEQFF.

About this clonotype itself: This clone may be a read error of a much larger clone one base away. The rearrangement uses TRBV29-1 and TRBJ1-1; possibly TRBD1 for D (6 bases). With 4 bases removed from V and 3 bases from J, the gap between germline ends came to 18 bases. The germline CDR1 and CDR2 sequences are SQVTM and ANQGSEA. The CDR3 extends over 15 amino acids. The DNA for the CDR3 is TGCAGCGTTGTCCCTGCGCAGGGGCCACACACTGAAGCTTTCTTT. Translated: CSVVPAQGPHTEAFF.

This clonotype was observed many times. The J gene is TRBJ2-1, the V gene TRBV11-2; TRBD1 agrees at 9 bases. This CDR3 spans 15 amino acids. V lost 0 bases to trimming and J lost 6 bases; unmatched junction nucleotides: 3. Germline loops: CDR1 SGHAT, CDR2 FQNNGV. The CDR3 loop is CASSLESGQGNEQFF. CDR3 DNA sequence: TGTGCCAGCAGCTTAGAATCGGGACAGGGCAATGAGCAGTTCTTC.

This clonotype appeared many times. The chain has TRBV6-5 and TRBJ2-3; 8 nucleotides line up with TRBD1. V dropped 7 bases and J dropped 5; count of bases not matched to a gene: 8. This CDR3 region has 14 residues. The germline V gene encodes CDR1 MNHEY and CDR2 SVGAGI. The CDR3 DNA reads as TGTGCCAGCACCGCAGGGGGCGTTATAGATACGCAGTATTTT. Its protein is CASTAGGVIDTQYF.

The J gene is TRBJ2-3, the V gene TRBV12-3 or TRBV12-4; a possible D gene is TRBD1 (6 bases). The CDR3 totals 15 residues. V shed 7 bases and J shed 11 bases, with 25 bases lying between them. CDR3 bases: TGTGCCAGCAATCCCCCAGGCAGGGGCACAGATGTGCAGTATTTT. This sequence encodes CASNPPGRGTDVQYF.

The chain combines TRBV20-1 with TRBJ1-2; D gene unclear. CDR3 length equals 12 residues. Trimming took off 1 base at V and 6 bases at J, with 9 bases between the two ends. Germline CDR1 and CDR2: DFQATT and SNEGSKA (reference sequence). The CDR3 DNA reads as TGCAGTGCTAGAGGCAGAAGGGATGGCTACACCTTC. Its translation: CSARGRRDGYTF.

This clonotype has ten or more counts. V gene TRBV6-1 combines with J gene TRBJ1-1; D ambiguous. This CDR3 has 12 residues. Trimming stripped 2 bases from V and 10 bases from J, with 11 bases between. CDR1 and CDR2 (germline): MNHNS, SASEGT. This CDR3 reads CASSESRSGAFF. The CDR3 DNA follows: TGTGCCAGCAGTGAATCGAGGTCCGGAGCTTTCTTT.

The V and J genes are TRBV4-2 and TRBJ2-7; D not resolved. Trimming pared 0 bases from V and 7 bases from J, leaving 7 bases between. This CDR3 is 12 amino acids long. Germline V gene sequence: CDR1 LGHNA, CDR2 YNFKEQ. The CDR3, as DNA: TGTGCCAGCAGCCAAGATCGACGTGAGCAGTACTTC. It translates to CASSQDRREQYF.

The chain uses TRBV6-2 or TRBV6-3 and TRBJ2-3, with D possibly being TRBD1 or TRBD2 (6 bases each). This CDR3 has 16 residues. Trimming took off 5 bases at V and 4 bases at J, with 19 bases between the two ends. The germline CDR1 and CDR2 sequences are MNHEY and SVGEGT. CDR3 in amino acids: CASSDRGLLGADTQYF. The CDR3 DNA reads as TGTGCCAGCAGTGACCGGGGGCTACTCGGGGCAGATACGCAGTATTTT.

This clonotype turned up a few times. A much larger clone is a single base away; this may be a read error. V gene TRBV12-3 or TRBV12-4 combines with J gene TRBJ1-5; 10 bases map to TRBD1. Trimming removed 4 bases from V and 7 bases from J; junction bases left unmatched: 4. CDR3 length: 14 residues. CDR3 residues: CASSWDRGRQPQHF. The CDR3 DNA follows: TGTGCCAGCAGTTGGGACAGGGGCAGGCAGCCCCAGCATTTT.

This chain links TRBV7-2 with TRBJ1-4; tentatively, D is TRBD1 (5 bases). Trimming removed 7 bases from V and 8 bases from J, with 17 bases in between. Per germline, CDR1 SGHTA and CDR2 FQGNSA. The CDR3 sequence is 14 residues long. CDR3 nucleotides: TGTGCCAGCAACACTGGGACCGTGGGCGAAAAACTGTTTTTT. It yields the protein CASNTGTVGEKLFF. The complete variable domain, with remaining parts taken from reference TRBV7-2 and TRBJ1-4, reads GAGVSQSPSNKVTEKGKDVELRCDPISGHTALYWYRQSLGQGLEFLIYFQGNSAPDKSGLPSDRFSAERTGGSVSTLTIQRTQQEDSAVYLCASNTGTVGEKLFFGSGTQLSVL.

This clonotype occurred a few times. This could be a read error, since a much larger clone is one nucleotide away. The gene calls are TRBV7-9 and TRBJ2-7; perhaps D is TRBD1 or TRBD2 (6 bases each). The J call is doubtful: the DNA matches TRBJ2-5 better. The CDR3 is 17 residues long. Germline V gene sequence: CDR1 SEHNR, CDR2 FQNEAQ (reference sequence). The CDR3 region is CASSLRDGGGPEETQYF. The CDR3 DNA reads TGTGCCAGCAGCTTACGGGACGGGGGCGGCCCGGAAGAGACCCAGTACTTC.

V and J are TRBV6-2 or TRBV6-3 and TRBJ1-1, with D maybe TRBD1 (5 bases). The ends were cut back, 6 bases at V and 4 bases at J, with 24 bases in the middle. This CDR3 has 17 amino acids. Germline CDR1 is MNHEY and CDR2 is SVGEGT. The CDR3 DNA sequence: TGTGCCAGCAGACCCATTAGGGGAGGGGCGTCTTGCACTGAAGCTTTCTTT. Translated: CASRPIRGGASCTEAFF.

V is TRBV7-3 and J is TRBJ2-7; D may be TRBD1 (8 bases). The J call may be mistaken, given a closer DNA end match to TRBJ2-5. The CDR3 is 15 amino acids. CDR1 is SGHTA and CDR2 is FQGTGA in the germline V gene. CDR3 nucleotides: TGTGCCAGCAGCTTATTGGACAGGGAGGGAGAGACCCAGTACTTC. Protein: CASSLLDREGETQYF.

As to this clonotype: A much bigger clone sits one base away, suggesting this may be a read error. The genes are TRBV5-1 and TRBJ2-3, with D possibly being TRBD1 or TRBD2 (5 bases each). The CDR3 sequence is 14 residues long. V lost 8 bases to trimming and J lost 7 bases, with 20 bases between them. Germline CDR1 SGHRS, CDR2 YFSETQ. CDR3: CASYRDGVENTQYF. CDR3 bases: TGCGCCAGTTACCGGGACGGGGTAGAAAATACGCAGTATTTT.

In this sample, this clonotype turned up a few times. This sequence joins TRBV29-1 and TRBJ2-1; 14 positions match TRBD2. Trimming cost V 7 bases and J 0 bases; bases outside gene matches: 8. The V gene's germline CDR1 is SQVTM and CDR2 ANQGSEA. This CDR3 has 17 amino acids. The CDR3 loop reads CSGRLAGGPVSYNEQFF. CDR3 bases: TGCAGCGGTCGACTAGCGGGAGGGCCTGTCTCCTACAATGAGCAGTTCTTC.

This clonotype was seen more than once but under ten times. The chain joins TRBV11-1 to TRBJ2-2, with TRBD1 identical over 8 bases. This CDR3 contains 16 residues. Germline CDR1 and CDR2: SGHAT and FQDESV (reference sequence). Trimming cost V 3 bases and J 0 bases; bases outside gene matches: 3. The CDR3 loop is CASSFRTGSNTGELFF. CDR3 sequence (DNA): TGTGCCAGCAGCTTCCGGACAGGGTCGAACACCGGGGAGCTGTTTTTT.

The table lists this clonotype with many counts. The rearrangement links TRBV6-1 to TRBJ2-7; 7 positions agree with TRBD1. CDR3 length equals 14 residues. The junction had 6 bases not matched to a gene; V was cut back by 4 bases and J by 3 bases. Germline CDR1 is MNHNS and CDR2 is SASEGT. The CDR3 region has the DNA TGTGCCAGCAGTGTCGGACAGGCCCTCTACGAGCAGTACTTC. It codes for CASSVGQALYEQYF.

As for this clonotype: A read error is possible here, since a much larger clone lies one base away. The chain carries TRBV18 and TRBJ2-3; TRBD1 agrees at 11 bases. Germline values: CDR1 KGHSH, CDR2 LQKENI. The CDR3 sequence is 16 residues long. CDR3 in amino acids: CASSPRTGGRTDAQYF. The CDR3 nucleotides are TGTGCCAGCTCACCCCGGACAGGGGGCCGAACAGATGCGCAGTATTTT.